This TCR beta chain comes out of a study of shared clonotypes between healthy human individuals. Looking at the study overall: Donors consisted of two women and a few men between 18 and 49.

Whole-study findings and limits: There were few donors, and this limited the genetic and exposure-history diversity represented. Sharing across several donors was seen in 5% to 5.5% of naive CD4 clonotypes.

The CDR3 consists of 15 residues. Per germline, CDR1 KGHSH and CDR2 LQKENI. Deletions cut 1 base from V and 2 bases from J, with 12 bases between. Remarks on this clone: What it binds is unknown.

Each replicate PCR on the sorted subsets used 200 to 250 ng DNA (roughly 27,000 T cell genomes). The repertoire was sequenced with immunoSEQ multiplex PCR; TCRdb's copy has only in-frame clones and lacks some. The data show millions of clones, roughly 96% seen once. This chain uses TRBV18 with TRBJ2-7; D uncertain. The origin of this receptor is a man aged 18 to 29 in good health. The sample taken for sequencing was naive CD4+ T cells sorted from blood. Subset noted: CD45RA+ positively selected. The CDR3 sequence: CASSPRLSPTYEQYF. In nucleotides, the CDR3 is TGTGCCAGCTCACCACGACTCTCACCGACCTACGAGCAGTACTTC. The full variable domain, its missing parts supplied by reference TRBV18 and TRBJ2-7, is NAGVMQNPRHLVRRRGQEARLRCSPMKGHSHVYWYRQLPEEGLKFMVYLQKENIIDESGMPKERFSAEFPKEGPSILRIQQVVRGDSAAYFCASSPRLSPTYEQYFGPGTRLTVT.